The present entry profiles one T cell receptor beta chain with its context. Its matching antigen is unknown. The data were taken from a study of response to subunit inactivated influenza vaccine. Study outcomes and limitations: Only a handful of new T cells, the authors suggested, are recruited with each seasonal influenza vaccination.

TCRdb ran MiXCR on the RT-PCR reads and lists one entry per CDR3 protein. Of hundreds of thousands of distinct CDR3 sequences listed, less than 10% were seen once; the top ten hold 10% to 15%. This material consisted of PBMCs from blood, taken less than 25 months after vaccination. This TCR was sampled from a man between 50 and 69 years old who received an inactivated influenza vaccine.

As DNA, the CDR3 is TGTGCCAGCAGCTTAGCAGGGGGCGAGAGCTACTATGGCTACACCTTC. Its translation: CASSLAGGESYYGYTF. The rearrangement links TRBV5-6 to TRBJ1-2, with 8 bases aligning to TRBD1. The CDR3 has 16 residues. The V and J ends lost 2 bases and 3 bases, in that order; junction bases with no gene match: 9. CDR1 is SGHDT, CDR2 YYEEEE, per germline.